This TCR beta chain appears in the sequencing data of a study of a mutant IDH1 vaccine in newly diagnosed glioma. Whole-study context: Treated patients had a mean age of about 38 years and an approximately 62% male, around 40% female split. Patients' prior therapy spanned radiotherapy, temozolomide, or both; most underwent both.

After removal of 3 bases from V and 2 bases from J, the junction contained 9 bases not matched to a gene. Per the germline V gene, CDR1 is MNHNS and CDR2 is SASEGT. This CDR3 contains 19 residues. Assay used: immunoSEQ multiplex PCR; TCRdb lists only in-frame clones, some missing. The sample lists around 56,000 clones; about 80% were seen once. With regard to this clone: Its target is not known.

Time point in this sample: week 5, during vaccination. In the vaccine, a single dose held 300 ug of the mutant IDH1 20-mer peptide, along with topical imiquimod. Source: PBMCs, taken from a glioma patient whose treatment included an IDH1 peptide vaccine. The sequence was collected from a man younger than 40 with glioma. This chain uses TRBV6-1 with TRBJ2-3; 15 bases fit TRBD2. The CDR3 nucleotides are TGTGCCAGCAGTGAGGGACTAGCGGGGGGCCCTATCGCCACAGATACGCAGTATTTT. Protein sequence: CASSEGLAGGPIATDTQYF.